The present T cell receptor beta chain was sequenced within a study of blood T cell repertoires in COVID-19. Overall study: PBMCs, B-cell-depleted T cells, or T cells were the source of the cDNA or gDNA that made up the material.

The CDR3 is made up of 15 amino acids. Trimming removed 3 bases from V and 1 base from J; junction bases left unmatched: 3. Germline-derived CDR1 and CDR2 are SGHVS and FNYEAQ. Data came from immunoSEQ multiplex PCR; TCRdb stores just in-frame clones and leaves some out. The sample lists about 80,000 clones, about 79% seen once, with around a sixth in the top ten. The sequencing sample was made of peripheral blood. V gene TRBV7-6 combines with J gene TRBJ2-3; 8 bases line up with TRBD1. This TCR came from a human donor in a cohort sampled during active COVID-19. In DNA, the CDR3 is TGTGCCAGCAGCTTGTTGACAGGGGGCACAGATACGCAGTATTTT. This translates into CASSLLTGGTDTQYF.